This T cell receptor (beta chain) was identified in a study of blood T cell repertoires in COVID-19. Source study methods: Researchers report that nucleated cell counts were estimated from reference gene primer amplification. TCRdb keeps only in-frame clones here, not all; method: immunoSEQ multiplex PCR. That table supplies the V and J calls and clone size; D and trimming were determined from the DNA. The sample holds about 260,000 clones, around 80% seen once. Trimming took off 6 bases at V and 5 bases at J, with 19 bases between the two ends. The CDR3 has 16 amino acids. From germline, CDR1 is LNHDA and CDR2 SQIVND (reference sequence).

The chain couples TRBV19 to TRBJ1-4, with D possibly matching TRBD1 (6 bases). The sequence was obtained from a man in his sixties with acute or convalescent COVID-19. The specimen was peripheral blood. CDR3 amino acids: CASSVPGHGGNEKLFF. The CDR3 DNA follows: TGTGCCAGTAGCGTCCCGGGACACGGCGGAAATGAAAAACTGTTTTTT.